These 3 T cell receptor beta chains were all obtained from the same sample, sequenced in a study of T-cell reconstitution after alpha-beta-depleted transplantation in children. Using unique molecular identifiers, the investigators prepared the TCRbeta library. TCRdb re-called the PCR reads through MiXCR, storing one row per CDR3 protein. Of 500,000 or so distinct CDR3 sequences listed, roughly 11% are singletons. This material consisted of PBMCs, mostly from graft donor cells, taken 180 days after TCRalphabeta/CD19-depleted stem cell transplant. The origin of the receptors is a female patient younger than 10 who had a stem cell transplant for aplastic anemia, so the T cells may come from the graft donor.

This clonotype was counted only a few times. The chain has TRBV7-9 and TRBJ2-3; 9 bases agree with TRBD2. Germline loops: CDR1 SEHNR, CDR2 FQNEAQ (reference sequence). The CDR3 sequence is 15 residues long. Trimming at V came to 5 bases and at J to 4 bases, leaving 7 bases not matched to a gene. The CDR3 spells CASSAFSGGPDTQYF. CDR3 DNA sequence: TGTGCCAGCAGCGCATTTAGCGGGGGTCCAGATACGCAGTATTTT. The variable domain in full, with the rest retrieved from reference TRBV7-9 and TRBJ2-3, is DTGVSQNPRHKITKRGQNVTFRCDPISEHNRLYWYRQTLGQGPEFLTYFQNEAQLEKSRLLSDRFSAERPKGSFSTLEIQRTEQGDSAMYLCASSAFSGGPDTQYFGPGTRLTVL.

There are many counts of this clonotype. The rearrangement links TRBV12-3 or TRBV12-4 to TRBJ1-1; weak D call: TRBD1 (5 bases). The CDR3 sequence is 14 residues long. Trimming took off 5 bases at V and 0 bases at J, with 10 bases between the two ends. In DNA form, the CDR3 reads TGTGCCAGCAGTGACCAGGGAATGAACACTGAAGCTTTCTTT. Translation: CASSDQGMNTEAFF.

This clonotype appeared a few times. A read error may account for a junction end that differs from germline. V gene TRBV12-3 or TRBV12-4 combines with J gene TRBJ2-1; 11 bases align to TRBD2. The CDR3 has 18 amino acids. The CDR3 DNA follows: TGTGCCATCAGTTTAGGTTTGGTAGCGGGGGGGCGGGACAATGAGCAGTTCTTC. The encoded protein is CAISLGLVAGGRDNEQFF.